This T cell receptor (beta chain) is from a study of sequential checkpoint blockade in melanoma. About the study: First-line arms were nivolumab then ipilimumab, or the reverse, randomized 1:1. After both sequences, patients received maintenance nivolumab.

This sample's treatment: randomized to nivolumab then ipilimumab (arm A) or the reverse (arm B). DNA-damaging chemotherapy had not been given to any patient beforehand. From thawed PBMCs, live CD3+CD8+ cells negative for CD19 and CD56 were sorted. CDR1 SNHLY and CDR2 FYNNEI come from the germline V gene. V lost 8 bases and J lost 7, with 23 bases in between. This CDR3 has 15 amino acids. Using immunoSEQ multiplex PCR, the repertoire was profiled, and TCRdb retains in-frame clones only, with some absent. Altogether around 13,000 clones are present, about 78% being singletons, with the ten largest covering under 35%.

Specimen: CD8+ T cells sorted from blood (inferred from file names), collected from a patient given nivolumab and ipilimumab in sequence. The V and J genes are TRBV2 and TRBJ1-2; possibly TRBD1 for D (6 bases). The sequence was collected from a human donor with melanoma. The DNA of the CDR3 is TGTGCCAGCCCCTTGCCCCGGGACAAGGCCCTTGGCTACACCTTC. Protein product: CASPLPRDKALGYTF. The full variable domain, completed using reference TRBV2 and TRBJ1-2, is EPEVTQTPSHQVTQMGQEVILRCVPISNHLYFYWYRQILGQKVEFLVSFYNNEISEKSEIFDDQFSVERPDGSNFTLKIRSTKLEDSAMYFCASPLPRDKALGYTFGSGTRLTVV.